This T cell receptor beta chain was found in a study of Graves' ophthalmopathy and Graves' hyperthyroidism. The study's findings and limits: Most expanded clonotypes in thyroid above 0.001 frequency also showed up in blood.

This clonotype was seen at least ten times. Its cognate antigen is unknown. Transcripts of RNA were the source for amplifying TCR beta CDR3 regions. Scientists carried out first-round RT-PCR using HTBI primers and then a second-round multiplex PCR. TCRdb re-derived calls from the multiplex PCR reads in MiXCR, one entry per CDR3 protein. The table includes under 250,000 distinct CDR3 sequences, approximately 21% detected once. This clonotype originated in a woman aged 45-59 years with Graves' ophthalmopathy. Sequenced material: peripheral blood.

CDR3 nucleotides: TGCGCCAGCAGGTTCCGGGTCGATACCTACGAGCAGTACTTC. As protein: CASRFRVDTYEQYF. The chain has TRBV5-1 and TRBJ2-7; D remains unclear. There are 14 residues in the CDR3. Germline V lookup: CDR1 SGHRS, CDR2 YFSETQ. Trimming cost V 5 bases and J 2 bases, with 14 bases left between them.